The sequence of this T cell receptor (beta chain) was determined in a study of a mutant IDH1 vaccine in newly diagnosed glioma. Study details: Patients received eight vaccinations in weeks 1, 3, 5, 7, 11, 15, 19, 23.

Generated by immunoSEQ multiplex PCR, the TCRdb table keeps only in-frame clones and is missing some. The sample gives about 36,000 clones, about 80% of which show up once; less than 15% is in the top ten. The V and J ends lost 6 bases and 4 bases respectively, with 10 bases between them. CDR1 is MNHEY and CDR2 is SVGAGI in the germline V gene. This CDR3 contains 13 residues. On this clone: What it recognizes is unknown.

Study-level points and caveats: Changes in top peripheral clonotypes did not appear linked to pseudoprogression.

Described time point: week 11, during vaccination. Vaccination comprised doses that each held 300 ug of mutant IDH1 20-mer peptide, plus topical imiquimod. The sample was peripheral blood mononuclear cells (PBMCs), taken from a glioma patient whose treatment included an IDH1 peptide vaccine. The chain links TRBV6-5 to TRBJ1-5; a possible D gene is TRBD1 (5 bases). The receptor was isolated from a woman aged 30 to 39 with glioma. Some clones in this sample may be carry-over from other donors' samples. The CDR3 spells CASSSDRNQPQHF. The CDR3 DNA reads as TGTGCCAGCAGCTCCGACAGAAATCAGCCCCAGCATTTT.